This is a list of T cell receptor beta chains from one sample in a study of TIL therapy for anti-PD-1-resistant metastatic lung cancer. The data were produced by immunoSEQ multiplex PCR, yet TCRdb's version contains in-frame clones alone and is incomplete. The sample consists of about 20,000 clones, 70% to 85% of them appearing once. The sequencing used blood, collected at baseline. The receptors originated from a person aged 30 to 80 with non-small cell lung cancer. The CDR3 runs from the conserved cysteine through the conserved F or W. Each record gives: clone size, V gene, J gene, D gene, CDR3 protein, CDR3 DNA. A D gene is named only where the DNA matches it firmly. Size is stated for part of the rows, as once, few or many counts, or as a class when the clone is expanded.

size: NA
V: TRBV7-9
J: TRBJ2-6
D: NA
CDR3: CASSLGEGNPSGANVLTF
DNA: TGTGCCAGCAGCTTAGGAGAGGGAAACCCCTCTGGGGCCAACGTCCTGACTTTC

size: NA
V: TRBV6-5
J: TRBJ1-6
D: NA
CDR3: CASSLTGLWNSPLHF
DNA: TGTGCCAGCAGTTTAACGGGGCTTTGGAATTCACCCCTCCACTTT

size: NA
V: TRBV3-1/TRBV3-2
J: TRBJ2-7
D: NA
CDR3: CASSQEGYEQYF
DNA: TGTGCCAGCAGCCAAGAGGGCTACGAGCAGTACTTC

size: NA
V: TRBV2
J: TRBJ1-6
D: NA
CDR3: CASFLAENSPLHF
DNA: TGTGCCAGCTTTCTAGCCGAGAATTCACCCCTCCACTTT

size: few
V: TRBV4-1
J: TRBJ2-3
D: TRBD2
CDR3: CASGGRAGDTQYF
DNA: TGCGCCAGCGGCGGGAGGGCCGGGGATACGCAGTATTTT

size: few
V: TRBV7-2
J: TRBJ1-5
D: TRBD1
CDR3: CASCPGQGSNQPQHF
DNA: TGTGCCAGCTGCCCGGGACAGGGGAGCAATCAGCCCCAGCATTTT

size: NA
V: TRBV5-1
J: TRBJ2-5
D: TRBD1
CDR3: CASSVGGEETQYF
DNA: TGCGCCAGCAGCGTAGGGGGCGAGGAGACCCAGTACTTC

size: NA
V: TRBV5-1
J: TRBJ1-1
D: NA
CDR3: CASSFPAENTEAFF
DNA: TGCGCCAGCAGCTTCCCCGCGGAGAACACTGAAGCTTTCTTT

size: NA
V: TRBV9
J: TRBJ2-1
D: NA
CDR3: CASSVGTTGNEQFF
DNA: TGTGCCAGCAGCGTAGGGACGACCGGTAATGAGCAGTTCTTC

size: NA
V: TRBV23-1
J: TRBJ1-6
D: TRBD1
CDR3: CASSQPGQRTSKRHNSPLHF
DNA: TGCGCCAGCAGTCAACCGGGACAGAGGACCTCTAAACGGCATAATTCACCCCTCCACTTT

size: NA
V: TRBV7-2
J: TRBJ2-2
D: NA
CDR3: CASGLSGGRYTGELFF
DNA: TGTGCCAGCGGGCTATCCGGGGGCCGCTACACCGGGGAGCTGTTTTTT

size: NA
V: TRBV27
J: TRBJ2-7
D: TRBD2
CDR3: CASSLKRLAGGYEQYF
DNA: TGTGCCAGCAGTTTAAAAAGGCTAGCGGGAGGATACGAGCAGTACTTC

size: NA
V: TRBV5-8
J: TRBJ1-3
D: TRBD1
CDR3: CASSSRDRHDTIYF
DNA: TGTGCCAGCAGCTCCCGGGACAGACACGACACCATATATTTT

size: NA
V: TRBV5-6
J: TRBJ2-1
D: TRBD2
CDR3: CASSSLWGGWDEQFF
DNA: TGTGCCAGCAGCTCCCTCTGGGGGGGGTGGGATGAGCAGTTCTTC

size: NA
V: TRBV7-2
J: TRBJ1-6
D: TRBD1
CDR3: CASRTFFDRGNSPLHF
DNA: TGTGCCAGCAGAACCTTTTTTGACAGGGGGAATTCACCCCTCCACTTT

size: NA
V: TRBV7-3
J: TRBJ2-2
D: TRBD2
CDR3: CASSPASGNTGELFF
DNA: TGTGCCAGCAGCCCTGCTAGCGGAAACACCGGGGAGCTGTTTTTT

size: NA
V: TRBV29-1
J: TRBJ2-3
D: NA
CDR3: CSVGQGGNTQYF
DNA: TGCAGCGTTGGTCAGGGTGGAAATACGCAGTATTTT

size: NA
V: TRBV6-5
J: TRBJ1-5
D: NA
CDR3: CASSSQVNQPQHF
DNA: TGTGCCAGCAGCTCCCAGGTAAATCAGCCCCAGCATTTT

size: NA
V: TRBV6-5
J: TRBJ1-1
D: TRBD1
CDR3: CATTRGARVTEAFF
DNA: TGTGCCACTACCAGGGGGGCGCGGGTCACTGAAGCTTTCTTT

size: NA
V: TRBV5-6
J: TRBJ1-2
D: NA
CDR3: CASSPQFLYGYTF
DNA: TGTGCCAGCAGCCCACAGTTCCTCTATGGCTACACCTTC

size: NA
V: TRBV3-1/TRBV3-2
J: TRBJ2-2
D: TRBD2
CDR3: CASSQDSRLAGVTGELFF
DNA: TGTGCCAGCAGCCAAGATAGTCGGCTAGCGGGAGTAACCGGGGAGCTGTTTTTT

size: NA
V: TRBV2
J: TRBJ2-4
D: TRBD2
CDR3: CASERGPWDPKNIQYF
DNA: TGTGCCAGCGAGCGGGGACCGTGGGATCCCAAAAACATTCAGTACTTC

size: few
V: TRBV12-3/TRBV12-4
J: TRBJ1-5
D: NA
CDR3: CASSLGGLGPQHF
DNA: TGTGCCAGCAGTCTAGGAGGGTTGGGGCCCCAGCATTTT

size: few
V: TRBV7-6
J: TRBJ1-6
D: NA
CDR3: CASSFQSSYNSPLHF
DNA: TGTGCCAGCAGCTTCCAGAGCTCCTATAATTCACCCCTCCACTTT

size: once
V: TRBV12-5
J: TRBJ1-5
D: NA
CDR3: CASGLPGSNQPQHF
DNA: TGTGCTAGTGGTTTACCAGGTAGCAATCAGCCCCAGCATTTT

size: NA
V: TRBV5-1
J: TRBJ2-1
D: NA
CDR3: CASSPQAAGAPGYNEQFF
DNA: TGCGCCAGCAGCCCCCAAGCGGCAGGGGCTCCGGGGTACAATGAGCAGTTCTTC

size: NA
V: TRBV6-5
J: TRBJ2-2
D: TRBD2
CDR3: CASSFSGSGGELFF
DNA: TGTGCCAGCAGTTTTAGCGGGAGCGGCGGGGAGCTGTTTTTT

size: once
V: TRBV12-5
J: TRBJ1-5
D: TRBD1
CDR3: CASGFGTGEMNGNQPQHF
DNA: TGTGCTAGTGGTTTTGGGACAGGGGAGATGAATGGGAATCAGCCCCAGCATTTT

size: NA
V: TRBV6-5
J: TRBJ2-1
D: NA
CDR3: CASSSWGSYNEQFF
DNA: TGTGCCAGCAGTTCTTGGGGTTCCTACAATGAGCAGTTCTTC

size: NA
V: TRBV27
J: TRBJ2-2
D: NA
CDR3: CASSWGDRYTGELFF
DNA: TGTGCCAGCAGTTGGGGGGACAGATACACCGGGGAGCTGTTTTTT

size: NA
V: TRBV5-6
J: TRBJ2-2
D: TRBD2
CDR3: CATQGWTSGGKNTGELFF
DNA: TGTGCCACACAGGGCTGGACTAGCGGGGGGAAGAACACCGGGGAGCTGTTTTTT

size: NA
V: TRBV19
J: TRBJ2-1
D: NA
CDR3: CASSITVADNEQFF
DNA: TGTGCCAGTAGTATAACAGTAGCGGACAATGAGCAGTTCTTC

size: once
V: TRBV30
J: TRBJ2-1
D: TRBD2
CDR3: CAWSFRLAGDNEQFF
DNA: TGTGCCTGGAGTTTTAGACTAGCGGGGGACAATGAGCAGTTCTTC

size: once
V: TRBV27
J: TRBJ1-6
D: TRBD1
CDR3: CASSLDRGYSPLHF
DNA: TGTGCCAGCAGTTTAGACAGGGGGTATTCACCCCTCCACTTT

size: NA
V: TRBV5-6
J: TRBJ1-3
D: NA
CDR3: CASSLISTSSGNTIYF
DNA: TGTGCCAGCAGCTTAATCTCAACAAGCTCTGGAAACACCATATATTTT

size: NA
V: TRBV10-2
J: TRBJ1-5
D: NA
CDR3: CASTRGRVGNQPQHF
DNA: TGCGCCAGCACAAGGGGCAGGGTAGGGAATCAGCCCCAGCATTTT

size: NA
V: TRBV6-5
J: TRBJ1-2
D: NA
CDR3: CASSYSSQGHGYTF
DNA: TGTGCCAGCAGTTACTCGAGTCAGGGTCACGGCTACACCTTC

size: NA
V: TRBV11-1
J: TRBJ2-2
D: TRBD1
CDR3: CASSGQGSGELFF
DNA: TGTGCCAGCAGCGGACAGGGGTCCGGGGAGCTGTTTTTT

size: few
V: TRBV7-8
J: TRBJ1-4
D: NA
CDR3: CASSLQALNEKLFF
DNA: TGTGCCAGCAGCCTACAGGCCCTTAATGAAAAACTGTTTTTT

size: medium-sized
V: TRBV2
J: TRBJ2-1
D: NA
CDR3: CASSKLTGRGDEQFF
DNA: TGTGCCAGCAGTAAACTCACCGGCAGGGGCGATGAGCAGTTCTTC

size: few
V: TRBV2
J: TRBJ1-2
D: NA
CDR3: CASSEARGDYGYTF
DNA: TGTGCCAGCAGTGAAGCGAGAGGGGACTATGGCTACACCTTC

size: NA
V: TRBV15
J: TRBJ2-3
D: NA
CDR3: CATSRRDLLTDTQYF
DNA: TGTGCCACCAGCAGACGGGACTTACTGACAGATACGCAGTATTTT

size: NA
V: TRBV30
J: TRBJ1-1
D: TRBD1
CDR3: CAWKGQGMNTEAFF
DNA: TGTGCCTGGAAAGGACAGGGAATGAACACTGAAGCTTTCTTT

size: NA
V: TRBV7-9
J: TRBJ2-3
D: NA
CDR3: CASSLLVDTQYF
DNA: TGTGCCAGCAGCCTCCTAGTAGATACGCAGTATTTT

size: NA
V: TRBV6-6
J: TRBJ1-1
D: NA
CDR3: CASSYSRVGF
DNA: TGTGCCAGCAGTTACTCACGGGTGGGGTTT

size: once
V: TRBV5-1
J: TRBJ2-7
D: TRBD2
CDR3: CASSSLAGVGEQYF
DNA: TGCGCCAGCAGCTCACTAGCGGGAGTAGGCGAGCAGTACTTC

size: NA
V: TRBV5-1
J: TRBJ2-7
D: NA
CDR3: CASSSLPTTTYEQYF
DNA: TGCGCCAGCAGCTCACTACCGACTACCACCTACGAGCAGTACTTC

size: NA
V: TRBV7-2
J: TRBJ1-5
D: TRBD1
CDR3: CASSLRQGNQPQHF
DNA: TGTGCCAGCAGCTTAAGACAGGGAAATCAGCCCCAGCATTTT

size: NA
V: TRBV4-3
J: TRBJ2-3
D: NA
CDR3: CASSQSLADTQYF
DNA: TGCGCCAGCAGCCAATCACTGGCAGATACGCAGTATTTT

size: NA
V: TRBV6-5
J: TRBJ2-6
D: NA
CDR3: CASSYALSGANVLTF
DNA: TGTGCCAGCAGTTATGCCCTCTCTGGGGCCAACGTCCTGACTTTC

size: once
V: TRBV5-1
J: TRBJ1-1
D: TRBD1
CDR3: CASSLQGVGRKMNTEAFF
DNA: TGCGCCAGCAGCTTACAGGGGGTGGGCAGGAAAATGAACACTGAAGCTTTCTTT

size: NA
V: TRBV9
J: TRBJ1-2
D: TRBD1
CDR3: CASSVRDSRPYGYTF
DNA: TGTGCCAGCAGCGTCCGGGACAGTCGACCCTATGGCTACACCTTC

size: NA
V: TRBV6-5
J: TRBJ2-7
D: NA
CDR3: CASSYSKSGAYEQYF
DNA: TGTGCCAGCAGTTACTCGAAGTCGGGAGCCTACGAGCAGTACTTC

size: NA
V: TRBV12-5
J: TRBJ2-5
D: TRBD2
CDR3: CASGPRTSVQETQYF
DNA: TGTGCTAGTGGTCCCCGGACTAGCGTGCAAGAGACCCAGTACTTC

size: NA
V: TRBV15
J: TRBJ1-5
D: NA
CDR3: CATSRESSPFGSNQPQHF
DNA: TGTGCCACCAGCAGAGAAAGTAGTCCTTTCGGTAGCAATCAGCCCCAGCATTTT

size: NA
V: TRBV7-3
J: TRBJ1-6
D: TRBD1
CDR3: CASSYDDRGNSPLHF
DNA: TGTGCCAGCAGCTATGATGACAGGGGTAATTCACCCCTCCACTTT

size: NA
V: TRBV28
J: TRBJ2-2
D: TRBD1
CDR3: CASRDQGAGSGELFF
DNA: TGTGCCAGCAGGGACCAGGGGGCGGGATCCGGGGAGCTGTTTTTT

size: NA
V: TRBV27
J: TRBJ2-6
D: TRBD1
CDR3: CASRVGQGATGANVLTF
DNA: TGTGCCAGCAGGGTCGGACAGGGGGCGACTGGGGCCAACGTCCTGACTTTC

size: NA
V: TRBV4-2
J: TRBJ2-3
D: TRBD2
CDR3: CASRAAGGGTDTQYF
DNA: TGTGCCAGCAGGGCAGCGGGGGGGGGAACAGATACGCAGTATTTT